A single sample is the source of the 28 T cell receptor beta chains below, sequenced in a study of beta chain features in type 1 diabetes. Every isolated RNA sample was fully reverse transcribed, so sequencing captured expressed TCRB transcripts. Method: immunoSEQ multiplex PCR; TCRdb's copy keeps in-frame clones and lacks some. Here the sample spans under 250,000 clones, approximately 10% being singletons. The specimen was central memory CD4+ T cells from blood. The source is a young man in good health.

This clone occurred a few times. The chain joins TRBV5-1 to TRBJ2-7; a possible D gene is TRBD2 (5 bases). The CDR3 has 14 amino acids. Trimming left V 2 bases short and J 5 bases short, with 14 bases between. Per the germline V gene, CDR1 is SGHRS and CDR2 is YFSETQ. CDR3 bases: TGCGCCAGCAGCTTTAATGCGGGCGGCGACGAGCAGTACTTC. It encodes CASSFNAGGDEQYF.

This clone was found a few times. This chain connects TRBV4-1 to TRBJ2-7; D is unresolved. Germline V gene data show CDR1 as MGHRA and CDR2 as YSYEKL. The V and J ends lost 1 base and 0 bases respectively, with 10 bases between them. The CDR3 loop spans 15 amino acids. CDR3 bases: TGCGCCAGCAGCCAAGCTGGGGTCACCTCCTACGAGCAGTACTTC. This encodes CASSQAGVTSYEQYF.

The rearrangement uses TRBV5-4 and TRBJ2-1; 7 positions agree with TRBD2. V lost 5 bases and J lost 2; bases outside the gene matches: 7. The CDR3 spans 15 residues. CDR1 and CDR2 (germline): SGHNT, YYREEE (reference sequence). The CDR3 spells CASSLPGGPYNEQFF. In DNA form, the CDR3 reads TGTGCCAGCAGTTTGCCGGGAGGTCCCTACAATGAGCAGTTCTTC.

This rearrangement joins TRBV28 to TRBJ1-2; possibly TRBD1 for D (6 bases). Trimming took 6 bases from V and 4 from J, leaving 21 bases between them. The length of the CDR3 is 16 residues. Germline lookup yields CDR1 MDHEN and CDR2 SYDVKM. The CDR3 sequence: CASSRGGGGRGYGYTF. The CDR3 nucleotides read TGTGCCAGCAGCCGCGGCGGGGGCGGCCGGGGCTATGGCTACACCTTC.

This clone has only a few counts. The chain employs TRBV28 and TRBJ2-3, with 12 bases fitting TRBD2. The CDR3 is 13 amino acids. Trimming at V came to 5 bases and at J to 8 bases, leaving 2 bases not matched to a gene. Germline V gene data show CDR1 as MDHEN and CDR2 as SYDVKM. CDR3 region: CASSRTSGTTQYF. The CDR3 bases are TGTGCCAGCAGTCGGACTAGCGGGACTACGCAGTATTTT.

V usage is TRBV5-6 and J usage is TRBJ2-1; TRBD1 agrees at 10 bases. The CDR3 is made up of 16 amino acids. Germline CDR1 SGHDT, CDR2 YYEEEE. J gave up 8 bases and V 0 bases, and 8 bases lay outside the gene matches. This CDR3 reads CASSLELTGGGDEQFF. For the CDR3, the DNA is TGTGCCAGCAGCTTGGAACTGACAGGGGGCGGGGATGAGCAGTTCTTC. The full variable domain, in which reference TRBV5-6 and TRBJ2-1 provide the parts outside the CDR3, is DAGVTQSPTHLIKTRGQQVTLRCSPKSGHDTVSWYQQALGQGPQFIFQYYEEEERQRGNFPDRFSGHQFPNYSSELNVNALLLGDSALYLCASSLELTGGGDEQFFGPGTRLTVL.

In this sample, this clone turned up many times. The V and J genes are TRBV29-1 and TRBJ2-7, with D unresolved. Germline CDR1 is SQVTM and CDR2 is ANQGSEA. V was cut by 7 bases and J by 1 base, with 11 bases left in between. This CDR3 has 12 residues. The CDR3 DNA sequence: TGCAGCGCCGGAAGAGGATCCTACGAGCAGTACTTC. It translates to CSAGRGSYEQYF.

The V gene is TRBV2, the J gene TRBJ2-5; no definite D call. V was trimmed by 8 bases and J by 1 base, leaving 8 bases between them. Germline-derived CDR1 and CDR2 are SNHLY and FYNNEI. There are 12 residues in the CDR3. In DNA, the CDR3 is TGTGCCAGCTCCGATCTCCAAGAGACCCAGTACTTC. This translates into CASSDLQETQYF.

V gene TRBV19 combines with J gene TRBJ2-5, with D possibly matching TRBD1 (7 bases). Germline V gene lookup returns CDR1 LNHDA and CDR2 SQIVND (reference sequence). Trimming left V 5 bases short and J 1 base short, with 14 bases between. This CDR3 comprises 15 residues. The CDR3: CASSARDSLQETQYF. The CDR3 DNA reads as TGTGCCAGTAGTGCGCGGGACAGCCTCCAAGAGACCCAGTACTTC.

Regarding this clone: This may arise from a read error, as a much more abundant clone is one base away. This chain uses TRBV7-2 with TRBJ2-7, with TRBD2 matching 13 bases. Germline CDR1 and CDR2: SGHTA and FQGNSA. CDR3 length equals 14 residues. Trimming took 5 bases from V and 5 from J; bases not matched to a gene: 3. CDR3: CASSRTSGSHEQYF. The CDR3 region has the DNA TGTGCCAGCAGCCGGACTAGCGGGAGTCACGAGCAGTACTTC.

The rearrangement links TRBV4-1 to TRBJ2-7; D is ambiguous. Between the trimmed V and J ends, which lost 2 bases and 4 bases, there was a span of 9 bases. The CDR3 is 13 residues long. Germline V gives CDR1 MGHRA, CDR2 YSYEKL. The CDR3 DNA reads as TGCGCCAGCAGCCAACCGGGCCGGTACGAGCAGTACTTC. This gives the protein CASSQPGRYEQYF.

This clone was counted between two and nine times. A far larger clone is off by one base, so a read error is likely. The rearrangement uses TRBV7-6 and TRBJ1-5, with TRBD1 as a possible D gene (5 bases). Trimming cost V 5 bases and J 4 bases, with 9 bases left between them. CDR3 size: 13 residues. The germline gives CDR1 SGHVS, CDR2 FNYEAQ. The DNA of the CDR3 is TGTGCCAGCAGCGCCGACAGTAATCAGCCCCAGCATTTT. Translating gives CASSADSNQPQHF. Full variable domain (remainder filled in from reference TRBV7-6 and TRBJ1-5): GAGVSQSPRYKVTKRGQDVALRCDPISGHVSLYWYRQALGQGPEFLTYFNYEAQQDKSGLPNDRFSAERPEGSISTLTIQRTEQRDSAMYRCASSADSNQPQHFGDGTRLSIL.

In its sample, this clone was seen a few times. The gene calls are TRBV10-3 and TRBJ2-1; no reliable D call. The length of the CDR3 is 13 residues. Trimming took off 10 bases at V and 3 bases at J, with 13 bases between the two ends. Germline V gives CDR1 ENHRY, CDR2 SYGVKD. The CDR3 loop is CATRLGSYNEQFF. The CDR3 DNA reads as TGTGCCACGAGACTGGGAAGCTACAATGAGCAGTTCTTC.

This chain uses TRBV14 with TRBJ1-1; D is unresolved. Trimming stripped 3 bases from V and 4 bases from J, with 12 bases between. Germline values: CDR1 SGHDN, CDR2 FVKESK. The CDR3 has 14 amino acids. CDR3 amino acids: CASSQARAATEAFF. The CDR3 region has the DNA TGTGCCAGCAGCCAGGCCCGGGCGGCCACTGAAGCTTTCTTT.

As for this clone: A read error is likely here: a far larger clone is one base away. V usage is TRBV9 and J usage is TRBJ2-1; the D gene is possibly TRBD1 (6 bases). This CDR3 region has 13 residues. From germline, CDR1 is SGDLS and CDR2 YYNGEE. The CDR3 loop is CACSVQRGNEQFF. In DNA, the CDR3 is TGTGCCTGCAGCGTCCAAAGGGGGAATGAGCAGTTCTTC.

This clone was picked up a small number of times. The rearrangement links TRBV29-1 to TRBJ2-3; 7 nucleotides match TRBD2. Per germline, CDR1 SQVTM and CDR2 ANQGSEA. Unmatched junction bases numbered 8, after V lost 3 bases and J lost 5 bases. This CDR3 spans 14 amino acids. The CDR3 loop reads CSVDKGLLEDTQYF. CDR3 coding DNA: TGCAGCGTTGATAAGGGACTACTCGAAGATACGCAGTATTTT.

This clone has just a few counts. This is likely a read error, given that the CDR3 carries no conserved phenylalanine or tryptophan at its end. It is unclear where the CDR3 begins or ends on the DNA, so no DNA is shown, and the CDR3 is as TCRdb lists it. V gene TRBV7-2 combines with J gene TRBJ1-2. Germline CDR1 SGHTA, CDR2 FQGNSA. The CDR3 numbers 12 amino acids, ends counted. CDR3 sequence reads: CASSFDPGPLSS.

This clone occurred many times. The chain is built from TRBV6-1 and TRBJ1-1, with 7 bases that match TRBD1. Germline V gene data show CDR1 as MNHNS and CDR2 as SASEGT. Trimming at V came to 4 bases and at J to 5 bases, leaving 10 bases not matched to a gene. The CDR3 totals 15 residues. The CDR3 DNA sequence: TGTGCCAGCAGTGTCGAGGGGGCAAGTAGGACTGAAGCTTTCTTT. Amino acids: CASSVEGASRTEAFF.

This clone was picked up a small number of times. The rearrangement joins TRBV27 to TRBJ1-1; D not resolved. The germline CDR1 and CDR2 sequences are MNHEY and SMNVEV (reference sequence). Trimming pared 3 bases from V and 0 bases from J, leaving 8 bases between. CDR3 length: 14 residues. The CDR3 loop reads CASSFGILNTEAFF. The DNA of the CDR3 is TGTGCCAGCAGTTTTGGGATCCTGAACACTGAAGCTTTCTTT.

The rearrangement uses TRBV4-1 and TRBJ2-1, with D unresolved. V was cut by 2 bases and J by 9 bases, with 11 bases left in between. CDR1 and CDR2 from the germline V gene are MGHRA and YSYEKL. There are 13 residues in the CDR3. The CDR3 sequence is CASSQSTWAEQFF. The CDR3, as DNA: TGCGCCAGCAGCCAATCTACTTGGGCTGAGCAGTTCTTC.

The rearrangement uses TRBV5-1 and TRBJ2-7; D is undetermined. V lost 2 bases, J lost 9 bases, and 12 bases lay in between. Germline CDR1 reads SGHRS; CDR2 reads YFSETQ. CDR3 length: 12 amino acids. In DNA, the CDR3 is TGCGCCAGCAGCTTCCCGCTAGGCGTGCAGTACTTC. Its translation is CASSFPLGVQYF.

This sequence joins TRBV30 and TRBJ2-3; no firm D call. The CDR3 is made up of 14 amino acids. The V and J ends lost 0 bases and 2 bases respectively, with 9 bases between them. From germline, CDR1 is GTSNPN and CDR2 SVGIG (reference sequence). CDR3 in amino acids: CAWSVTSSTDTQYF. Here the CDR3 DNA reads TGTGCCTGGAGTGTAACCTCGTCCACAGATACGCAGTATTTT.

With regard to this clone: This CDR3 is also generated by other DNA sequences in the sample. The rearrangement uses TRBV29-1 and TRBJ1-1; D possibly corresponds to TRBD1 (5 bases). Germline V gene data show CDR1 as SQVTM and CDR2 as ANQGSEA. V was pared by 4 bases and J by 4 bases, with 10 bases between. CDR3 size: 12 residues. The CDR3 loop reads CSVVEGRTEAFF. In DNA form, the CDR3 reads TGCAGCGTTGTTGAGGGACGCACTGAAGCTTTCTTT.

V is TRBV11-2 and J is TRBJ2-1; 13 bases line up with TRBD2. With V trimmed by 5 bases and J by 10 bases, 17 bases remained unmatched. This CDR3 has 18 amino acids. Germline CDR1 reads SGHAT; CDR2 reads FQNNGV. Here the CDR3 reads CASSRVPATSGGTSEQFF. As DNA, the CDR3 is TGTGCCAGCAGCCGGGTCCCCGCGACTAGCGGGGGGACAAGCGAGCAGTTCTTC.

This clone was seen a few times. The sample has other DNA sequences that encode this CDR3 too. The chain combines TRBV5-6 with TRBJ2-4; D unresolved. Germline V CDR1 and CDR2: SGHDT, YYEEEE. V was shortened by 2 bases and J by 10 bases, with 7 bases between the two germline ends. The CDR3 is 11 residues long. The CDR3 is CASSFLGIQYF. The CDR3 DNA follows: TGTGCCAGCAGCTTCCTTGGGATTCAGTACTTC.

This clone was counted only a few times. The chain has TRBV6-5 and TRBJ2-3; 12 nucleotides match TRBD1. Germline V lookup: CDR1 MNHEY, CDR2 SVGAGI. The CDR3 has 15 amino acids. Trimming cost V 8 bases and J 4 bases; bases outside gene matches: 7. The CDR3 region has the DNA TGTGCCAGCGGGACAGGGGGCGCATGGGCAGATACGCAGTATTTT. Amino acids: CASGTGGAWADTQYF.

The CDR3 DNA sequence: TGTGCCAGCAGCATGGGCGAAAGCACAGATACGCAGTATTTT. It codes for CASSMGESTDTQYF. V gene TRBV11-3 combines with J gene TRBJ2-3; unclear D gene. V lost 5 bases to trimming and J lost 0 bases, with 9 bases between them. CDR3 size: 14 residues. The germline V gene encodes CDR1 SGHNT and CDR2 YENEEA.

V is TRBV5-4 and J is TRBJ2-3, with 7 bases fitting TRBD2. V lost 4 bases, J lost 2 bases, and 7 bases stayed unmatched. The V gene's germline CDR1 is SGHNT and CDR2 YYREEE (reference sequence). The CDR3 consists of 15 residues. CDR3 residues: CASSMGGSTTDTQYF. As DNA, the CDR3 is TGTGCCAGCAGCATGGGGGGGTCTACCACAGATACGCAGTATTTT.